A selection of T cell receptor beta chains follows, all from one sample in a study of vaccination and CD4 T cells after COVID-19. TCRdb fed the PCR reads into MiXCR, producing one record per CDR3 protein. The sample lists around 21,000 distinct CDR3 sequences, about 56% occurring once. These receptors are not linked to any known antigen. The specimen sequenced was CD4+ T cells from blood, cultured in vitro. These receptors all come from a human donor who had recovered from COVID-19. Each CDR3 is given without its conserved first and last residue.

CDR3aa: ASSLRVTGINEQF
v_gene: TRBV7-3
j_gene: TRBJ2-1

CDR3aa: ASSNPGEANYGYT
v_gene: TRBV19
j_gene: TRBJ1-2

CDR3aa: ASSLDSSNQPQH
v_gene: TRBV5-1
j_gene: TRBJ1-5

CDR3aa: ASSLTQGTEAF
v_gene: TRBV7-3
j_gene: TRBJ1-1

CDR3aa: ASRGYNGYEQY
v_gene: TRBV6-2/TRBV6-3
j_gene: TRBJ2-7

CDR3aa: SAMEGNTEAF
v_gene: TRBV20-1
j_gene: TRBJ1-1

CDR3aa: ASSLGLFQETQY
v_gene: TRBV5-1
j_gene: TRBJ2-5

CDR3aa: ASSFGTSGTYEQY
v_gene: TRBV27
j_gene: TRBJ2-7

CDR3aa: SARDLAGLQY
v_gene: TRBV20-1
j_gene: TRBJ2-3

CDR3aa: ASSYAGRKLF
v_gene: TRBV6-5
j_gene: TRBJ1-4

CDR3aa: ASTGGEDTEAF
v_gene: TRBV19
j_gene: TRBJ1-1

CDR3aa: ASSSDTRNTEAF
v_gene: TRBV5-4
j_gene: TRBJ1-1

CDR3aa: ASSPRLAGGETQY
v_gene: TRBV27
j_gene: TRBJ2-5

CDR3aa: ASSPNIGQGATGELF
v_gene: TRBV7-9
j_gene: TRBJ2-2

CDR3aa: ATERLPNTGELF
v_gene: TRBV15
j_gene: TRBJ2-2

CDR3aa: ASSLDPQGRGYT
v_gene: TRBV11-3
j_gene: TRBJ1-2

CDR3aa: ASSYRDRGTYEQY
v_gene: TRBV6-2/TRBV6-3
j_gene: TRBJ2-7

CDR3aa: ATSSVLGETQY
v_gene: TRBV15
j_gene: TRBJ2-5

CDR3aa: ASSLPLTEAF
v_gene: TRBV7-2
j_gene: TRBJ1-1

CDR3aa: ASSLVASGRLYNEQF
v_gene: TRBV7-2
j_gene: TRBJ2-1

CDR3aa: ASSSTRPFSGARGEQY
v_gene: TRBV6-2/TRBV6-3
j_gene: TRBJ2-7

CDR3aa: ASSLNAGGLGYT
v_gene: TRBV7-9
j_gene: TRBJ1-2

CDR3aa: ASSLSRNSPLH
v_gene: TRBV28
j_gene: TRBJ1-6

CDR3aa: SARDPGGPGETQY
v_gene: TRBV20-1
j_gene: TRBJ2-5

CDR3aa: ASSVRGDGETQY
v_gene: TRBV7-8
j_gene: TRBJ2-5

CDR3aa: ASSFRTGGEQY
v_gene: TRBV27
j_gene: TRBJ2-7

CDR3aa: ASSLSPETQY
v_gene: TRBV7-8
j_gene: TRBJ2-5

CDR3aa: ASSQELGRLLNEQF
v_gene: TRBV14
j_gene: TRBJ2-1

CDR3aa: ASSLFAGVSEQF
v_gene: TRBV5-1
j_gene: TRBJ2-1

CDR3aa: ASSLLLAGGHQY
v_gene: TRBV11-2
j_gene: TRBJ2-5

CDR3aa: ASGWTDTPTAF
v_gene: TRBV12-5
j_gene: TRBJ1-1

CDR3aa: ASSPYRASESYEQY
v_gene: TRBV27
j_gene: TRBJ2-7

CDR3aa: ASRLSPTSGEQY
v_gene: TRBV3-1
j_gene: TRBJ2-7

CDR3aa: ASSGTGRNQPQH
v_gene: TRBV2
j_gene: TRBJ1-5

CDR3aa: SAKDRGGYT
v_gene: TRBV20-1
j_gene: TRBJ1-2

CDR3aa: ASSLEQGWDYGYT
v_gene: TRBV5-1
j_gene: TRBJ1-2

CDR3aa: ASSDRQLDNQPQH
v_gene: TRBV2
j_gene: TRBJ1-5

CDR3aa: ASSLPGRRDYEQY
v_gene: TRBV27
j_gene: TRBJ2-7

CDR3aa: ASNSIMGSYNEQF
v_gene: TRBV7-2
j_gene: TRBJ2-1

CDR3aa: ASSPPGLDSNEQY
v_gene: TRBV6-1
j_gene: TRBJ2-7

CDR3aa: AWSQRQGDTEAF
v_gene: TRBV30
j_gene: TRBJ1-1

CDR3aa: ASSGARFNQPQH
v_gene: TRBV2
j_gene: TRBJ1-5

CDR3aa: SARDLAWDGYNEQF
v_gene: TRBV20-1
j_gene: TRBJ2-1

CDR3aa: ARSQGQENSPLH
v_gene: TRBV5-3
j_gene: TRBJ1-6

CDR3aa: ASSILQGNGSPLH
v_gene: TRBV11-2
j_gene: TRBJ1-6

CDR3aa: ASNQGARNSPLH
v_gene: TRBV6-1
j_gene: TRBJ1-6

CDR3aa: ATSDYALAGELF
v_gene: TRBV24-1
j_gene: TRBJ2-2

CDR3aa: ASKGQGFGYT
v_gene: TRBV5-6
j_gene: TRBJ1-2

CDR3aa: SARDGGTHYGYT
v_gene: TRBV20-1
j_gene: TRBJ1-2

CDR3aa: SAPGRTNTEAF
v_gene: TRBV20-1
j_gene: TRBJ1-1

CDR3aa: ASSYQGRSTEAF
v_gene: TRBV6-2/TRBV6-3
j_gene: TRBJ1-1

CDR3aa: ASSYAGEKLF
v_gene: TRBV6-2/TRBV6-3
j_gene: TRBJ1-4

CDR3aa: ASSGTRQGDSPLH
v_gene: TRBV6-1
j_gene: TRBJ1-6

CDR3aa: ASSPLQGAGSPLH
v_gene: TRBV27
j_gene: TRBJ1-6

CDR3aa: ASSLSSIRGSGEAF
v_gene: TRBV27
j_gene: TRBJ1-1

CDR3aa: ASSTAPGPLSGANVLT
v_gene: TRBV6-1
j_gene: TRBJ2-6

CDR3aa: ASSEAGAYGYT
v_gene: TRBV2
j_gene: TRBJ1-2

CDR3aa: ATSREPGLAGPSETQY
v_gene: TRBV15
j_gene: TRBJ2-5

CDR3aa: ASSPDSWNTEAF
v_gene: TRBV6-1
j_gene: TRBJ1-1